This T cell receptor (beta chain) came from a study of shared clonotypes between healthy human individuals. Turning to the study itself: Each donor's CD4 naive and CD4 memory cells filled three plates apiece, CD8 naive two, and CD8 memory one.

The CDR3 consists of 14 residues. Trimming removed 3 bases at V and 1 base at J, with 9 bases between. CDR1 and CDR2 (germline): ENHRY, SYGVKD. Genomic DNA from each subset was divided evenly over several immunoSEQ plates. The method was immunoSEQ multiplex PCR; TCRdb's version includes in-frame clones alone and lacks a portion of them. The table lists 2.5 million or so clones, just over 90% of them singletons. V gene TRBV10-3 combines with J gene TRBJ2-5; D gene ambiguous. Sequencing input: naive CD4+ T cells sorted from blood. Noted subset: CD45RA+ positively selected. The receptor comes from a man between 18 and 35 years old in good health. CDR3 loop: CAISESRAQETQYF. The CDR3 DNA reads as TGTGCCATCAGTGAATCTAGGGCCCAAGAGACCCAGTACTTC.